The T cell receptor (beta chain) under discussion was sequenced for a study of tumor-infiltrating lymphocytes in primary liver carcinoma. Across the whole study: Spanning 4.2 to 10 cm, the tumors were T1-T3 N0M0. General study points: Tumor region pairs overlapped more than did tumor-adjacent and tumor-blood pairs.

The CDR3 length is 13 residues. The V gene's germline CDR1 is LGHNA and CDR2 YNFKEQ. V shed 1 base and J shed 6 bases, with 10 bases lying between them. A constant-region primer primed TCR beta cDNA synthesis from about 0.55 ug of total RNA. Library construction for TCR beta comprised three nested multiplex PCR rounds performed with slightly modified ARM-PCR. A C-beta reverse primer and TRBV1-TRBV30 forward primers served in each of the first two PCR rounds, at 10 cycles apiece. TCRdb called the multiplex PCR reads again in MiXCR, with one record for every CDR3 protein. The table has about 180,000 distinct CDR3 sequences, 60% seen once. Germline DNA was extracted too, while blood RNA derived from unsorted whole blood. Surgery was preceded by the collection of 3.5 to 4.5 milliliters of peripheral blood. A note on this clonotype: No antigen is known for it.

This chain joins TRBV4-2 and TRBJ2-7; D possibly corresponds to TRBD1 (6 bases). The sample comprised peripheral blood. The receptor's source is a man in his forties with primary liver carcinoma and hepatitis B virus infection. The CDR3 nucleotides are TGTGCCAGCAGCCAAGCCAGGGGAAGCGAGCAGTACTTC. The encoded protein is CASSQARGSEQYF.